The 25 T cell receptor beta chains below all came from one sample that was sequenced in a study of cytomegalovirus exposure and HLA in healthy donors. It was with 60 Vbeta and 13 Jbeta primers that the PCR ran. Sequencing used immunoSEQ multiplex PCR; TCRdb keeps in-frame clones, though not all of them. This sample has under 200,000 clones; around 82% occur once, and the top ten carry around 11%. The sequenced sample consisted of PBMCs. These receptors were obtained from a man in his fifties in good health and CMV-seropositive.

Details on this clone: This sample also contains other DNA sequences that code for the same CDR3. The chain employs TRBV27 and TRBJ2-1, with TRBD2 identical over 8 bases. After removal of 3 bases from V and 0 bases from J, the junction contained 1 base not matched to a gene. Germline V CDR1 and CDR2: MNHEY, SMNVEV (reference sequence). The CDR3 totals 15 residues. The DNA of the CDR3 is TGTGCCAGCAGTTTGAGCGGGAGCTCCTACAATGAGCAGTTCTTC. Its protein is CASSLSGSSYNEQFF.

The CDR3 spells CASSSQGIRAFF. CDR3 DNA: TGTGCCAGCAGCTCACAGGGGATTAGAGCTTTCTTT. The J gene is TRBJ1-1, the V gene TRBV5-4; 7 nucleotides line up with TRBD1. From germline, CDR1 is SGHNT and CDR2 YYREEE (reference sequence). The V and J ends lost 3 bases and 10 bases, in that order; junction bases with no gene match: 6. The CDR3 is made up of 12 amino acids.

V usage is TRBV2 and J usage is TRBJ1-5; TRBD1 might be the D (5 bases). The germline V and J ends were trimmed by 2 bases and 2 bases, with 10 bases remaining between them. Germline lookup yields CDR1 SNHLY and CDR2 FYNNEI. The CDR3 length is 15 residues. The CDR3 protein is CASSEWGAGNQPQHF. Here the CDR3 DNA reads TGTGCCAGCAGTGAATGGGGCGCTGGCAATCAGCCCCAGCATTTT.

The count of this clone is one. V is TRBV19 and J is TRBJ1-5; D may be TRBD1 (5 bases). The CDR3 is 14 residues long. CDR1 is LNHDA, CDR2 SQIVND, per germline (reference sequence). Trimming cost V 8 bases and J 7 bases, with 18 bases left between them. CDR3 sequence (DNA): TGTGCCAGTGGGGTATCAGGGAAGGGACAGCCCCAGCATTTT. Residues: CASGVSGKGQPQHF.

J is TRBJ2-5 and V is TRBV10-3; TRBD1 agrees at 8 bases. V gave up 6 bases and J gave up 2 bases; unmatched junction bases: 5. CDR1 and CDR2 from the germline V gene are ENHRY and SYGVKD. The CDR3 consists of 14 residues. CDR3 nucleotide sequence: TGTGCCATCAGCCGAACAGGGGGGCAAGAGACCCAGTACTTC. Its translation is CAISRTGGQETQYF.

The chain has TRBV28 and TRBJ2-1, with D maybe TRBD1 (5 bases). The CDR3 is 16 amino acids. Germline loops: CDR1 MDHEN, CDR2 SYDVKM. Between the trimmed V and J ends, which lost 5 bases and 2 bases, there was a span of 16 bases. The CDR3: CASSPIAWGAYNEQFF. DNA of the CDR3: TGTGCCAGCAGTCCCATCGCCTGGGGCGCCTACAATGAGCAGTTCTTC.

The V call is TRBV5-1, the J call TRBJ2-7, with D perhaps TRBD1 (5 bases). The CDR3 has 15 amino acids. V shed 0 bases and J shed 0 bases, with 10 bases lying between them. CDR1 is SGHRS and CDR2 is YFSETQ in the germline V gene. CDR3 DNA sequence: TGCGCCAGCAGCTTGGGCAGGGCTATCTCCTACGAGCAGTACTTC. Translation gives CASSLGRAISYEQYF. Full variable domain (rest looked up from reference TRBV5-1 and TRBJ2-7): KAGVTQTPRYLIKTRGQQVTLSCSPISGHRSVSWYQQTPGQGLQFLFEYFSETQRNKGNFPGRFSGRQFSNSRSEMNVSTLELGDSALYLCASSLGRAISYEQYFGPGTRLTVT.

The chain combines TRBV29-1 with TRBJ2-7; 11 bases are shared with TRBD1. Germline V lookup: CDR1 SQVTM, CDR2 ANQGSEA. V lost 7 bases and J lost 5; bases outside the gene matches: 10. The CDR3 covers 14 residues. The CDR3 nucleotides read TGCAGCGGCAGAATAGGACAGGGGGCTGACGAGCAGTACTTC. Translation: CSGRIGQGADEQYF.

This chain connects TRBV4-1 to TRBJ2-7, with 10 bases lining up with TRBD1. CDR1 is MGHRA, CDR2 YSYEKL, per germline. With V trimmed by 4 bases and J by 4 bases, 7 bases remained unmatched. This CDR3 is 15 amino acids long. The CDR3 DNA follows: TGCGCCAGCAGCCCCGGGACAGGGGTCTTTTACGAGCAGTACTTC. Its protein product is CASSPGTGVFYEQYF.

The chain couples TRBV27 to TRBJ2-5; D is possibly TRBD2 (5 bases). TRBJ2-7 matches the DNA end more closely, so the J call is doubtful. Germline CDR1 MNHEY, CDR2 SMNVEV (reference sequence). The CDR3 is made up of 14 amino acids. The CDR3 protein is CASSLSGAGYEQYF. The DNA of the CDR3 is TGTGCCAGCAGTTTATCGGGAGCCGGCTACGAGCAGTACTTC.

The V gene is TRBV5-1, the J gene TRBJ1-1; 7 bases match TRBD1. Per germline, CDR1 SGHRS and CDR2 YFSETQ. Trimming removed 4 bases from V and 6 bases from J; junction bases left unmatched: 9. The CDR3 covers 14 residues. CDR3 sequence (DNA): TGCGCCAGCAGCCGACTTACAGGGGACGCTGAAGCTTTCTTT. Its protein product is CASSRLTGDAEAFF.

The rearrangement uses TRBV19 and TRBJ2-7; D call uncertain. Germline CDR1 is LNHDA and CDR2 is SQIVND (reference sequence). This CDR3 has 13 amino acids. With 5 bases removed from V and 3 bases from J, the gap between germline ends came to 11 bases. CDR3 sequence (DNA): TGTGCCAGTAGTTTTGAAACGGGCTACGAGCAGTACTTC. As protein: CASSFETGYEQYF.

As to this clone: This sample includes further DNA sequences coding for the same CDR3. The chain joins TRBV30 to TRBJ1-1; tentatively, D is TRBD1 (5 bases). The CDR3 sequence is 13 residues long. CDR1 is GTSNPN and CDR2 is SVGIG in the germline V gene (reference sequence). With 0 bases removed from V and 4 bases from J, the gap between germline ends came to 9 bases. This chain's CDR3 is CAWSVTGGTEAFF. The CDR3 DNA is TGTGCCTGGAGTGTGACGGGGGGCACTGAAGCTTTCTTT.

The chain uses TRBV11-3 and TRBJ2-2; maybe TRBD2 (6 bases). V was cut by 3 bases and J by 4 bases, with 12 bases left in between. The CDR3 is made up of 15 amino acids. Germline V CDR1 and CDR2: SGHNT, YENEEA. The chain's CDR3 is CASSLGLAFTGELFF. CDR3 nucleotides: TGTGCCAGCAGCTTGGGGCTAGCGTTCACCGGGGAGCTGTTTTTT.

This sequence joins TRBV2 and TRBJ1-2; the D gene is possibly TRBD1 (6 bases). Germline V gene data show CDR1 as SNHLY and CDR2 as FYNNEI. V was clipped by 7 bases and J by 8 bases, with 17 bases between them. This CDR3 has 13 residues. This CDR3 is CASTNRAGDGYTF. The DNA for the CDR3 is TGTGCCAGCACCAACAGGGCAGGGGACGGCTACACCTTC.

This chain joins TRBV6-6 and TRBJ2-5; 7 positions match TRBD2. CDR3 length: 16 amino acids. V trimming: 7 bases; J trimming: 0 bases; junction bases outside the gene matches: 11. Germline V gene data show CDR1 as MNHNY and CDR2 as SVGAGI (reference sequence). This chain's CDR3 is CASTQRSGGNQETQYF. CDR3 nucleotide sequence: TGTGCCAGCACCCAGCGTTCGGGGGGAAACCAAGAGACCCAGTACTTC.

This clone is a singleton in its sample. V is TRBV5-8 and J is TRBJ2-5; TRBD2 might be the D (6 bases). The CDR3 length is 15 residues. Germline assignment: CDR1 SGHTS and CDR2 YDEGEE. Trimming shortened V by 4 bases and J by 4 bases, and 17 bases separated the two germline ends. CDR3 bases: TGTGCCAGCAGCAGGGGACTCGCTGGCGGAGAGACCCAGTACTTC. The encoded protein is CASSRGLAGGETQYF.

In its sample, this clone was seen a few times. This chain links TRBV7-8 with TRBJ2-2, with D maybe TRBD2 (6 bases). CDR1 is SGHVS, CDR2 FQNEAQ, per germline. The V end lost 4 bases, the J end lost 7 bases, and 19 bases lay between the germline ends. The CDR3 has 16 amino acids. CDR3 nucleotides: TGTGCCAGCAGCTCACTGGCGGGGTCTCCTATCGGGGAGCTGTTTTTT. The encoded protein is CASSSLAGSPIGELFF. Combining the CDR3 with reference TRBV7-8 and TRBJ2-2 gives the whole variable domain GAGVSQSPRYKVAKRGQDVALRCDPISGHVSLFWYQQALGQGPEFLTYFQNEAQLDKSGLPSDRFFAERPEGSVSTLKIQRTQQEDSAVYLCASSSLAGSPIGELFFGEGSRLTVL.

The chain joins TRBV7-2 to TRBJ1-5; TRBD1 matches at 7 bases. The CDR3 has 15 amino acids. Germline CDR1 is SGHTA and CDR2 is FQGNSA. With 6 bases clipped from V and 3 bases from J, the junction kept 8 bases outside the gene matches. This CDR3 reads CASSFKTGPNQPQHF. Written as DNA, the CDR3 is TGTGCCAGCAGTTTTAAGACAGGGCCCAATCAGCCCCAGCATTTT.

The chain joins TRBV19 to TRBJ1-2; D possibly corresponds to TRBD1 (5 bases). The CDR3 sequence is 14 residues long. CDR1 LNHDA and CDR2 SQIVND come from the germline V gene (reference sequence). Deletions cut 2 bases from V and 6 bases from J, with 13 bases between. This chain's CDR3 is CASSITGVGDGYTF. Here the CDR3 DNA reads TGTGCCAGTAGTATAACAGGAGTAGGAGATGGCTACACCTTC.

The V and J genes are TRBV6-6 and TRBJ1-5; tentative D call: TRBD1 (5 bases). V dropped 2 bases and J dropped 0 bases, with 11 bases sitting between them. This CDR3 is 16 amino acids long. Germline V gene sequence: CDR1 MNHNY, CDR2 SVGAGI (reference sequence). The CDR3 is CASSYPPTVSNQPQHF. Here the CDR3 DNA reads TGTGCCAGCAGTTACCCTCCGACAGTTAGCAATCAGCCCCAGCATTTT.

This clone has a handful of counts. This CDR3 is CASSSGTGALQPQHF. CDR3 bases: TGTGCCAGCAGCTCCGGGACAGGTGCCCTCCAGCCCCAGCATTTT. This chain connects TRBV7-9 to TRBJ1-5, with TRBD1 matching over 8 bases. CDR1 and CDR2 from the germline V gene are SEHNR and FQNEAQ (reference sequence). The ends lost 4 bases at V and 7 bases at J; junction bases unmatched: 9. CDR3 length: 15 residues.

In its sample, this clone was seen once. This chain uses TRBV7-9 with TRBJ1-3; maybe TRBD1 (6 bases). The CDR3 spans 17 residues. The germline V gene has CDR1 SEHNR and CDR2 FQNEAQ (reference sequence). Trimming removed 5 bases at V and 2 bases at J, with 19 bases between. As DNA, the CDR3 is TGTGCCAGCAGCCAAAGTTATCTGACAGGAGCTGGAAACACCATATATTTT. Amino acid sequence: CASSQSYLTGAGNTIYF. Full variable domain (remainder filled in from reference TRBV7-9 and TRBJ1-3): DTGVSQNPRHKITKRGQNVTFRCDPISEHNRLYWYRQTLGQGPEFLTYFQNEAQLEKSRLLSDRFSAERPKGSFSTLEIQRTEQGDSAMYLCASSQSYLTGAGNTIYFGEGSWLTVV.

The genes are TRBV7-9 and TRBJ1-1; D is unclear. In germline, CDR1 is SEHNR, CDR2 FQNEAQ (reference sequence). Trimming pared 4 bases from V and 3 bases from J, leaving 12 bases between. The CDR3 contains 14 residues. This chain's CDR3 is CASSSPGADTEAFF. DNA for the CDR3: TGTGCCAGCAGCTCCCCTGGAGCCGACACTGAAGCTTTCTTT.

This chain links TRBV19 with TRBJ1-4; 10 bases match TRBD1. J was trimmed by 8 bases and V by 6 bases; bases with no gene match: 9. The CDR3 extends over 15 amino acids. Germline CDR1 is LNHDA and CDR2 is SQIVND (reference sequence). DNA for the CDR3: TGTGCCAGTAGCATCCCGGGACAGGGGCGGGAAAAACTGTTTTTT. The encoded protein is CASSIPGQGREKLFF.